These 18 T cell receptor beta chains were all obtained from the same sample, sequenced in a study of T cells after yellow fever vaccination. A single record per CDR3 protein comes from TCRdb applying MiXCR to the 5' RACE reads. The sample has around 140,000 distinct CDR3 sequences; under 8% are singletons. The sequences come from CD4+ T cells sorted from PBMCs, collected 10 days after the yellow fever booster vaccination. The receptors stem from a man aged 25 to 40 who received the YFV17D yellow fever vaccine.

As concerns this clonotype: Just one base apart from a much larger clone, this may be a read error. The chain links TRBV7-2 to TRBJ2-1, with D unresolved. Trimming pared 1 base from V and 9 bases from J, leaving 7 bases between. The CDR3 contains 12 residues. The V gene's germline CDR1 is SGHTA and CDR2 FQGNSA. The CDR3 DNA reads as TGTGCCAGCAGCTTAGTTGCCGGTGAGCAGTTCTTC. As protein: CASSLVAGEQFF.

This clonotype was counted a few times. The gene calls are TRBV5-1 and TRBJ2-3, with TRBD2 as a possible D gene (6 bases). V was clipped by 0 bases and J by 3 bases, with 17 bases between them. This CDR3 is built from 17 residues. The germline V gene has CDR1 SGHRS and CDR2 YFSETQ. CDR3 nucleotides: TGCGCCAGCAGCTTGGCCGGGAGTCATGAGGGTACAGATACGCAGTATTTT. Its translation is CASSLAGSHEGTDTQYF.

This clonotype was picked up many times. The chain recombines TRBV14 with TRBJ2-3; D may be TRBD2 (6 bases). CDR1 and CDR2 from the germline V gene are SGHDN and FVKESK. The V gene lost 0 bases and the J gene lost 10 bases, with 11 bases spanning the gap. The CDR3 consists of 13 residues. DNA for the CDR3: TGTGCCAGCAGCCAAGATAGCGGATGGGCGCAGTATTTT. This translates into CASSQDSGWAQYF.

The table lists this clonotype with a few counts. The chain uses TRBV15 and TRBJ1-3; D unclear. The CDR3 is 16 amino acids. Germline V CDR1 and CDR2: LNHNV, YYDKDF (reference sequence). V was pared by 5 bases and J by 0 bases, with 14 bases between. The CDR3 nucleotides read TGTGCCACCAGCTTAAACAGCGGGAACTCTGGAAACACCATATATTTT. It codes for CATSLNSGNSGNTIYF.

The sample holds many counts of this clonotype. The chain links TRBV15 to TRBJ2-3; the match to TRBD2 covers 8 bases. With 3 bases clipped from V and 7 bases from J, the junction kept 3 bases outside the gene matches. CDR1 and CDR2 from the germline V gene are LNHNV and YYDKDF (reference sequence). This CDR3 has 13 residues. The CDR3 here is CATSSRTSHTQYF. The DNA of the CDR3 is TGTGCCACCAGCAGCCGGACTAGCCATACGCAGTATTTT. Variable domain in full (rest from reference TRBV15 and TRBJ2-3): DAMVIQNPRYQVTQFGKPVTLSCSQTLNHNVMYWYQQKSSQAPKLLFHYYDKDFNNEADTPDNFQSRRPNTSFCFLDIRSPGLGDTAMYLCATSSRTSHTQYFGPGTRLTVL.

In this sample, this clonotype turned up many times. The chain has TRBV6-1 and TRBJ1-5; D is possibly TRBD1 (5 bases). In germline, CDR1 is MNHNS, CDR2 SASEGT. This CDR3 is 16 amino acids long. Trimming took 6 bases from V and 5 from J, leaving 20 bases between them. DNA for the CDR3: TGTGCCAGCAGCACCCGGCAACAGGCATGGGATCAGCCCCAGCATTTT. This sequence encodes CASSTRQQAWDQPQHF.

This clonotype occurred many times. This rearrangement joins TRBV6-5 to TRBJ2-1, with TRBD1 matching 9 bases. Germline CDR1 is MNHEY and CDR2 is SVGAGI. V was clipped by 5 bases and J by 3 bases; unmatched bases: 5. The CDR3 spans 15 residues. CDR3 in amino acids: CASSLDRGNYNEQFF. CDR3 nucleotides: TGTGCCAGCAGTCTAGACAGGGGGAACTACAATGAGCAGTTCTTC.

This clonotype appeared many times. This chain uses TRBV10-3 with TRBJ2-7; 8 bases agree with TRBD1. The ends lost 7 bases at V and 5 bases at J; junction bases unmatched: 7. The CDR3 is made up of 13 amino acids. The V gene's germline CDR1 is ENHRY and CDR2 SYGVKD. The CDR3 protein is CAIKDRAGHEQYF. The CDR3 coding sequence is TGTGCCATCAAGGACAGGGCCGGTCACGAGCAGTACTTC.

This clonotype was recorded many times. The gene calls are TRBV5-1 and TRBJ2-1; TRBD2 is a possible D gene (6 bases). V was shortened by 0 bases and J by 4 bases, with 17 bases between the two germline ends. The CDR3 runs to 17 residues. The germline gives CDR1 SGHRS, CDR2 YFSETQ. CDR3 DNA: TGCGCCAGCAGCTTGGCGCCCCTAGCGAATAGTTACAATGAGCAGTTCTTC. Residues: CASSLAPLANSYNEQFF.

This clonotype was recorded a few times. The chain is built from TRBV20-1 and TRBJ2-7; TRBD2 agrees at 10 bases. V lost 3 bases and J lost 3; bases outside the gene matches: 14. Germline lookup yields CDR1 DFQATT and CDR2 SNEGSKA (reference sequence). The CDR3 runs 17 residues. The CDR3 DNA reads TGCAGTGCTAGTCAGTTGAGGGCTAGCGGGAGTGTCTACGAGCAGTACTTC. It yields the protein CSASQLRASGSVYEQYF.

This clonotype was counted only a few times. The chain employs TRBV20-1 and TRBJ1-4; 9 bases are shared with TRBD1. Germline V gene lookup returns CDR1 DFQATT and CDR2 SNEGSKA (reference sequence). With 6 bases clipped from V and 2 bases from J, the junction kept 10 bases outside the gene matches. The CDR3 is 16 residues long. The CDR3 protein is CSASSTGGDTNEKLFF. CDR3 bases: TGCAGTGCGTCTAGTACAGGGGGCGACACTAATGAAAAACTGTTTTTT.

This clonotype was recorded many times. V usage is TRBV7-2 and J usage is TRBJ2-3; 8 nucleotides match TRBD2. CDR3 length: 15 residues. Germline V gene lookup returns CDR1 SGHTA and CDR2 FQGNSA. J was trimmed by 0 bases and V by 5 bases; bases with no gene match: 4. In nucleotides, the CDR3 is TGTGCCAGCAGCGCTACTAGCGGCAGCACAGATACGCAGTATTTT. It is translated as CASSATSGSTDTQYF.

This clonotype turned up a few times. V gene TRBV4-3 combines with J gene TRBJ2-5, with 9 positions matching TRBD2. After removal of 0 bases from V and 5 bases from J, the junction contained 10 bases not matched to a gene. The CDR3 totals 17 residues. CDR1 is LGHNA, CDR2 YSLEER, per germline. The CDR3 sequence: CASSQDPAGGPGETQYF. The CDR3 DNA sequence: TGCGCCAGCAGCCAAGATCCGGCGGGAGGGCCGGGGGAGACCCAGTACTTC.

At least ten counts were recorded for this clonotype. This chain uses TRBV4-3 with TRBJ2-6; D gene ambiguous. Germline CDR1 and CDR2: LGHNA and YSLEER. Trimming removed 0 bases at V and 2 bases at J, with 2 bases between. The CDR3 is made up of 14 amino acids. Here the CDR3 DNA reads TGCGCCAGCAGCCAAGAACCTGGGGCCAACGTCCTGACTTTC. Protein: CASSQEPGANVLTF.

In regard to this clonotype: This may arise from a read error, as a much more abundant clone is one base away. The chain couples TRBV29-1 to TRBJ2-7, with TRBD2 matching 10 bases. The CDR3 has 14 residues. The trim removed 8 bases at V and 0 bases at J, leaving 7 bases unmatched. In germline, CDR1 is SQVTM, CDR2 ANQGSEA. The CDR3 DNA sequence: TGCAGCATCAGGTCTAGCGGGAGCTCCTACGAGCAGTACTTC. This translates into CSIRSSGSSYEQYF.

This clonotype has ten or more counts. The chain couples TRBV11-2 to TRBJ1-6; D unresolved. This CDR3 comprises 13 residues. The V gene's germline CDR1 is SGHAT and CDR2 FQNNGV. V lost 0 bases to trimming and J lost 11 bases, with 8 bases between them. Written as DNA, the CDR3 is TGTGCCAGCAGCTTAGAGACCATCCCACCCCTCCACTTT. Encoded protein: CASSLETIPPLHF.

This clonotype appeared many times. V is TRBV4-3 and J is TRBJ2-1; 7 positions match TRBD1. V trimming: 2 bases; J trimming: 7 bases; junction bases outside the gene matches: 11. The germline V gene has CDR1 LGHNA and CDR2 YSLEER. The CDR3 is made up of 16 amino acids. This chain's CDR3 is CASSQRATGSENEQFF. The CDR3 DNA follows: TGCGCCAGCAGCCAAAGGGCGACAGGGTCCGAAAATGAGCAGTTCTTC.

This clonotype was seen ten or more times. V gene TRBV28 combines with J gene TRBJ2-7; D may correspond to TRBD1 or TRBD2 (5 bases each). This CDR3 has 15 amino acids. Per germline, CDR1 MDHEN and CDR2 SYDVKM. V gave up 4 bases and J gave up 5 bases, with 18 bases separating them. The CDR3, as DNA: TGTGCCAGCAGTTCCCCGGGGCGGGTAGCTCACGAGCAGTACTTC. It yields the protein CASSSPGRVAHEQYF. The full variable domain, in which reference TRBV28 and TRBJ2-7 provide the parts outside the CDR3, is DVKVTQSSRYLVKRTGEKVFLECVQDMDHENMFWYRQDPGLGLRLIYFSYDVKMKEKGDIPEGYSVSREKKERFSLILESASTNQTSMYLCASSSPGRVAHEQYFGPGTRLTVT.